Listed below are T cell receptor beta chains from one sample, sequenced in a study of CD8 T cells in ankylosing spondylitis. MiXCR, run by TCRdb on the 5' RACE reads, gives a single entry per CDR3 protein. The sample contains approximately 250,000 distinct CDR3 sequences, about 10% of which appear only once. The source material was blood, either unsorted or a sorted T cell fraction (not recorded which). The source of these receptors is a male donor with ankylosing spondylitis or in good health (not recorded which). CDR3s include the opening cysteine and the closing phenylalanine or tryptophan. D genes are given only for firm matches. A row's size may be missing; if present it is once, few, many or a size class.

size	V	J	D	DNA	CDR3
few	TRBV6-5	TRBJ2-5	NA	TGTGCCAGCAGTTCTGGAGGAAAAGAGACCCAGTACTTC	CASSSGGKETQYF
NA	TRBV20-1	TRBJ2-1	TRBD2	TGCAGTGCTATCTGGCGGGAGGTGGATGAGCAGTTCTTC	CSAIWREVDEQFF
many	TRBV20-1	TRBJ2-5	TRBD1	TGCAGTGCTAGAGGCACAGGGGTCCAAGAGACCCAGTACTTC	CSARGTGVQETQYF
many	TRBV18	TRBJ2-7	NA	TGTGCCAGCTCACCAAGGACTACGAGCTCCTACGAGCAGTACTTC	CASSPRTTSSYEQYF
many	TRBV10-3	TRBJ1-5	NA	TGTGCCAGTGGGTTCGGGGAGAATCAGCCCCAGCATTTT	CASGFGENQPQHF
many	TRBV7-2	TRBJ1-1	NA	TGTGCCAGCAGCTTCAACCTAGCAGGGCTTGGCGCTTTCTTT	CASSFNLAGLGAFF
NA	TRBV7-9	TRBJ2-1	TRBD2	TGTGCCACCACGATTGGGGGACTAGCGGGCCATGAGCAGTTCTTC	CATTIGGLAGHEQFF
NA	TRBV3-1	TRBJ1-4	TRBD1	TGTGCCTGCAGCCGCCGAGGACAGGGGGGGTTGGGAACTAATGAAAAACTGTTTTTT	CACSRRGQGGLGTNEKLFF
many	TRBV6-5	TRBJ2-2	TRBD2	TGTGCCAGCAGTTACGGCAAGCGGGGGGGTAGGAACACCGGGGAGCTGTTTTTT	CASSYGKRGGRNTGELFF
many	TRBV20-1	TRBJ1-3	TRBD1	TGCAGTGCTTGGGACAGCCACTCTGGAAACACCATATATTTT	CSAWDSHSGNTIYF
many	TRBV5-1	TRBJ1-1	NA	TGCGCCAGCAGCTTTGCATGGGAACATACCGGGACCACTGAAGCTTTCTTT	CASSFAWEHTGTTEAFF
many	TRBV4-1	TRBJ2-5	NA	TGCGCCAGCAGCCAAGCTCCCCACGGGGAGACCCAGTACTTC	CASSQAPHGETQYF
many	TRBV9	TRBJ2-2	NA	TGTGCCAGCAGCGTAGAAACGCCCTACGGGGGGGAGCTGTTTTTT	CASSVETPYGGELFF
many	TRBV20-1	TRBJ2-5	TRBD1	TGCAGTGCTGGACAGGGTCACGAGACCCAGTACTTC	CSAGQGHETQYF
many	TRBV25-1	TRBJ2-5	NA	TGTGCCAGCGGTGGGGCTGCTAGGAAGGCCCAGTACTTC	CASGGAARKAQYF
many	TRBV5-1	TRBJ2-2	TRBD1	TGCGCCAGCAGCTTGACCTTCGGTCCCTGGACAGGATGGAACACCGGGGAGCTGTTTTTT	CASSLTFGPWTGWNTGELFF
many	TRBV6-5	TRBJ2-7	TRBD1	TGTGCCAGCAGTTTTACTGCCGGGACAGGGGGCATTGTCGCCTACGAGCAGTACTTC	CASSFTAGTGGIVAYEQYF
many	TRBV5-1	TRBJ1-4	NA	TGCGCCAGCAGCCTCCAAGCAGGGAGTCCCTCCGAAAAACTGTTTTTT	CASSLQAGSPSEKLFF
NA	TRBV20-1	TRBJ1-5	NA	TGCAGTGCTATTGGGGGAGGGAGCGGCAATCAGCCCCAGCATTTT	CSAIGGGSGNQPQHF
few	TRBV3-1	TRBJ2-7	NA	TGTGCCAGCAGCCCCAAGGTAGTTCAGGGCAACGAGCAGTACTTC	CASSPKVVQGNEQYF
NA	TRBV7-9	TRBJ1-1	NA	TGTGCCAGCAGCTTATCCGGGGGGCGAGGCACTGAAGCTTTCTTT	CASSLSGGRGTEAFF
many	TRBV5-1	TRBJ2-1	NA	TGCGCCAGCAGCTTCCGGGAGTCCTACAATGAGCAGTTCTTC	CASSFRESYNEQFF
NA	TRBV7-2	TRBJ1-1	NA	TGTGCCAGCAGCTTAGAAGGGTTTGCTGAAGCTTTCTTT	CASSLEGFAEAFF
few	TRBV19	TRBJ2-5	NA	TGTGCCAGTAGTAGGGGACCTGCCCTTGGGGCAGAGACCCAGTACTTC	CASSRGPALGAETQYF
many	TRBV30	TRBJ2-5	NA	TGTGCCTGGAGTCGGAAGCCCCAAGAGACCCAGTACTTC	CAWSRKPQETQYF
many	TRBV20-1	TRBJ1-1	NA	TGCAGTGCTACTTCCGGGGGGACTAACACTGAAGCTTTCTTT	CSATSGGTNTEAFF
many	TRBV12-3/TRBV12-4	TRBJ1-5	NA	TGTGCCAGCAGTTTGGCACGGGTGGGCAATCAGCCCCAGCATTTT	CASSLARVGNQPQHF
many	TRBV11-1	TRBJ2-1	NA	TGTGCCAGCAGCCCCTGGAGCGACCTAAGCGAGGTATACAATGAGCAGTTCTTC	CASSPWSDLSEVYNEQFF
many	TRBV6-6	TRBJ2-7	TRBD1	TGTGCCAGTAGGGACAGTTCCTACGAGCAGTACTTC	CASRDSSYEQYF
few	TRBV30	TRBJ1-3	NA	TGTGCCTGCCAAACAGGGCTCTCTGGAAACACCATATATTTT	CACQTGLSGNTIYF
many	TRBV5-1	TRBJ1-1	NA	TGCGCCAGCAGCTTTACGGAGAACACTGAAGCTTTCTTT	CASSFTENTEAFF
many	TRBV6-1	TRBJ1-1	NA	TGTGCCAGCAGACCGAGGTGGCAGGGCTCTGTCACTGAAGCTTTCTTT	CASRPRWQGSVTEAFF
NA	TRBV29-1	TRBJ1-5	TRBD1	TGCAGCGTCCGGACAGGGAGCAATCAGCCCCAGCATTTT	CSVRTGSNQPQHF
NA	TRBV25-1	TRBJ1-1	TRBD1	TGTGCCAGCACCCGGGACAGGAGGGGTGTAAACACTGAAGCTTTCTTT	CASTRDRRGVNTEAFF
many	TRBV5-1	TRBJ2-6	TRBD1	TGCGCCAGCAGCCTCGGGACAGGGTCAGCTGGGGCCAACGTCCTGACTTTC	CASSLGTGSAGANVLTF
NA	TRBV29-1	TRBJ2-1	TRBD1	TGCAGCGTCCGGACAGGACCCTACGAGCAGTTCTTC	CSVRTGPYEQFF
many	TRBV11-2	TRBJ2-7	TRBD2	TGTGCCAGCAGCGGGGGACTAGCGCTTTACGAGCAGTACTTC	CASSGGLALYEQYF
many	TRBV5-1	TRBJ2-2	NA	TGCGCCAGCAGCTTGAGGACACCGAACACCGGGGAGCTGTTTTTT	CASSLRTPNTGELFF
few	TRBV4-1	TRBJ1-5	NA	TGCGCCAGCAGCCAAGATCTGGCCCCTAACAATCAGCCCCAGCATTTT	CASSQDLAPNNQPQHF
many	TRBV11-1	TRBJ2-1	TRBD2	TGTGCCAGCAGCTTAATACTAAGCGGGACTAGGAGGATGGGTGAGCAGTTCTTC	CASSLILSGTRRMGEQFF
many	TRBV4-1	TRBJ1-1	NA	TGCGCCAGCAGCCAAGTAAGGGCAACTGAAGCTTTCTTT	CASSQVRATEAFF
NA	TRBV12-3/TRBV12-4	TRBJ2-2	TRBD1	TGTGCCAGCAGTTCCTTGTGGGACAGGGGGCAGAGCGGGGAGCTGTTTTTT	CASSSLWDRGQSGELFF
NA	TRBV7-2	TRBJ2-3	NA	TGTGCCAGCAGCCCTAGGACAGTTCGGCCAGATACGCAGTATTTT	CASSPRTVRPDTQYF
many	TRBV30	TRBJ1-1	NA	TGTGCCTGGAGGTTGACTGAAACTTTCTTT	CAWRLTETFF
NA	TRBV12-3/TRBV12-4	TRBJ1-5	NA	TGTGCCAGCAGTAGGACAGATAGTTATCAGTCCCAGCATTTT	CASSRTDSYQSQHF
many	TRBV5-1	TRBJ1-1	NA	TGCGCCAGCAGCTTGGGCGTCCGAGGAACTGAAGCTTTCTTT	CASSLGVRGTEAFF
few	TRBV4-2	TRBJ2-3	TRBD2	TGTGCCAGCAGCCAACCTCGGGCGGGGGGACGGGATACGCAGTATTTT	CASSQPRAGGRDTQYF
many	TRBV2	TRBJ1-2	NA	TGTGCCAGCAGTATGGGTTTTTTGGGCTACACCTTC	CASSMGFLGYTF
NA	TRBV10-3	TRBJ2-5	NA	TGTGCCATCAGACTGACAGGAGAAGAGGCCCAGTACTTC	CAIRLTGEEAQYF
many	TRBV12-3/TRBV12-4	TRBJ1-1	NA	TGTGCCAGCAGTTTAACAGGGCGGGACACTGAAGCTTTCTTT	CASSLTGRDTEAFF
NA	TRBV7-9	TRBJ1-2	TRBD1	TGTACCAGCAGCTTAGCGGGACAGGGGCCCTCTGGCTACACCTTC	CTSSLAGQGPSGYTF
many	TRBV12-3/TRBV12-4	TRBJ2-5	NA	TGTGCCAGCAGTTTAGGACAGTCCTGGGAGACCCAGTACTTC	CASSLGQSWETQYF
many	TRBV30	TRBJ2-2	NA	TGTGCCTGGAGTGTAGCCCCGTCGGGGGTAAGGCTGTTTTTT	CAWSVAPSGVRLFF
many	TRBV10-3	TRBJ2-5	NA	TGTGCCATCAGAGGACAGTCGCAAGAGACCCAGTACTTC	CAIRGQSQETQYF
many	TRBV7-2	TRBJ2-1	NA	TGTGCCAGCAGTTGGAGCAGTAGCGCCTCCTACAATGAGCAGTTCTTC	CASSWSSSASYNEQFF
few	TRBV5-1	TRBJ2-2	NA	TGCGCCAGCAGCCTTGCACAGTTGTCCGGGAACACCGGGGAGCTGTTTTTT	CASSLAQLSGNTGELFF
NA	TRBV27	TRBJ1-6	TRBD1	TGTGCCAGCAGTTCCCTACGACAGGGGGCCTCCTATAATTCACCCCTCCACTTT	CASSSLRQGASYNSPLHF
NA	TRBV3-1	TRBJ2-7	NA	TGTGCCAGCAGCCTCGGAGCGGATTTCTACGAGCAGTACTTC	CASSLGADFYEQYF
many	TRBV6-5	TRBJ1-2	TRBD1	TGTGCCAGCAGTTACTCCCGACAGGGGTACTATGGCTACACCTTC	CASSYSRQGYYGYTF
NA	TRBV2	TRBJ1-6	NA	TGTGCCAGCAGTGACCCAGGGGTTTGGAATTCACCCCTCCACTTT	CASSDPGVWNSPLHF